This T cell receptor beta chain was recorded in a study of blood T cell repertoires in COVID-19. Clones were read by immunoSEQ multiplex PCR, and TCRdb kept only the in-frame ones, dropping some. The repertoire holds approximately 99,000 clones, with 80% to 90% as singletons. The CDR3 runs 15 residues. CDR1 and CDR2 (germline): MNHEY, SVGAGI. V gave up 6 bases and J gave up 6 bases; unmatched junction bases: 9. This clonotype was sampled from a man aged 50 or older with COVID-19, enrolled during active disease. V and J are TRBV6-5 and TRBJ2-3, with TRBD2 matching 10 bases. Sequencing was done on a sample of peripheral blood. In DNA form, the CDR3 reads TGTGCCAGCAGCTTTCTAGCGGGGGAGGGGGATACGCAGTATTTT. Translating gives CASSFLAGEGDTQYF.